The 9 T cell receptor beta chains reported below all come from one sample, sequenced in a study of blood T cell repertoires in COVID-19. Measured with immunoSEQ multiplex PCR; TCRdb has only the in-frame clones, and not every one. The sample comprises approximately 150,000 clones, around 81% of which are singletons, and approximately 7.6% rests with the top ten. Material for sequencing was peripheral blood. The receptors were sampled from a woman aged 80 or over with COVID-19, enrolled during active disease.

This clone came up once. V is TRBV5-1 and J is TRBJ2-1, with 10 bases lining up with TRBD2. Per germline, CDR1 SGHRS and CDR2 YFSETQ. This CDR3 comprises 16 residues. V shed 0 bases and J 7 bases; nucleotides not matched to a gene: 7. Here the CDR3 reads CASSLVVSGGANEQFF. The CDR3 DNA is TGCGCCAGCAGCTTGGTCGTCAGCGGGGGGGCGAATGAGCAGTTCTTC.

In DNA form, the CDR3 reads TGCAGCGCCGGACAGGGGGCTACAGATACGCAGTATTTT. It codes for CSAGQGATDTQYF. V gene TRBV29-1 combines with J gene TRBJ2-3; 11 nucleotides align to TRBD1. The germline gives CDR1 SQVTM, CDR2 ANQGSEA. Germline trimming cut 7 bases from V and 3 bases from J; bases unmatched to any gene: 3. This CDR3 comprises 13 residues.

The chain links TRBV11-2 to TRBJ2-2, with 7 bases that match TRBD2. CDR3 length: 18 amino acids. With 1 base clipped from V and 0 bases from J, the junction kept 8 bases outside the gene matches. Germline V gene sequence: CDR1 SGHAT, CDR2 FQNNGV. CDR3 loop: CASSLAFGGDPNTGELFF. In nucleotides, the CDR3 is TGTGCCAGCAGCTTAGCGTTTGGGGGGGACCCGAACACCGGGGAGCTGTTTTTT.

The genes are TRBV6-5 and TRBJ1-6, with 12 nucleotides matching TRBD1. The CDR3 totals 14 residues. After removal of 6 bases from V and 9 bases from J, the junction contained 3 bases not matched to a gene. Germline CDR1 is MNHEY and CDR2 is SVGAGI. For the CDR3, the DNA is TGTGCCAGCAGCCGGGACAGGGGGCCTTCACCCCTCCACTTT. It yields the protein CASSRDRGPSPLHF.

The chain couples TRBV3-1 (or the pseudogene TRBV3-2) to TRBJ2-7; D call uncertain. Germline CDR1 reads LGHDT; CDR2 reads YNNKEL (reference sequence). The CDR3 loop spans 12 amino acids. V gave up 4 bases and J gave up 2 bases, with 6 bases separating them. The chain's CDR3 is CASSLVPYEQYF. The CDR3, as DNA: TGTGCCAGCAGCCTCGTTCCCTACGAGCAGTACTTC.

V usage is TRBV6-5 and J usage is TRBJ1-5, with TRBD1 identical over 8 bases. The CDR3 loop spans 16 amino acids. The J segment lost 7 bases and the V segment lost 3 bases, leaving 11 bases of the junction unmatched. Germline V gives CDR1 MNHEY, CDR2 SVGAGI. The CDR3 is CASSYRAGGFGQPQHF. CDR3 nucleotides: TGTGCCAGCAGTTATCGGGCAGGGGGCTTCGGGCAGCCCCAGCATTTT.

The gene calls are TRBV5-1 and TRBJ1-1; possibly TRBD1 for D (6 bases). Germline CDR1 SGHRS, CDR2 YFSETQ. CDR3 size: 15 residues. Trimming removed 1 base from V and 11 bases from J, with 21 bases in between. The CDR3 DNA sequence: TGCGCCAGCAGCTTGCGGGCTGACAGGAAGATGAATGCTTTCTTT. It is translated as CASSLRADRKMNAFF.

J is TRBJ1-5 and V is TRBV19, with TRBD1 matching 8 bases. The CDR3 length is 15 residues. Per the germline V gene, CDR1 is LNHDA and CDR2 is SQIVND (reference sequence). Trimming removed 7 bases from V and 7 bases from J; junction bases left unmatched: 12. The CDR3 DNA reads as TGTGCCAGTATCGCAGGACAGGGACTGGGACAGCCCCAGCATTTT. Protein product: CASIAGQGLGQPQHF.

The rearrangement joins TRBV5-1 to TRBJ2-1, with 12 bases identical to TRBD2. From germline, CDR1 is SGHRS and CDR2 YFSETQ. The CDR3 has 16 amino acids. Trimming cost V 4 bases and J 4 bases; bases outside gene matches: 6. CDR3 residues: CASSATSGGRYNEQFF. Written as DNA, the CDR3 is TGCGCCAGCAGCGCCACTAGCGGGGGGCGTTACAATGAGCAGTTCTTC.